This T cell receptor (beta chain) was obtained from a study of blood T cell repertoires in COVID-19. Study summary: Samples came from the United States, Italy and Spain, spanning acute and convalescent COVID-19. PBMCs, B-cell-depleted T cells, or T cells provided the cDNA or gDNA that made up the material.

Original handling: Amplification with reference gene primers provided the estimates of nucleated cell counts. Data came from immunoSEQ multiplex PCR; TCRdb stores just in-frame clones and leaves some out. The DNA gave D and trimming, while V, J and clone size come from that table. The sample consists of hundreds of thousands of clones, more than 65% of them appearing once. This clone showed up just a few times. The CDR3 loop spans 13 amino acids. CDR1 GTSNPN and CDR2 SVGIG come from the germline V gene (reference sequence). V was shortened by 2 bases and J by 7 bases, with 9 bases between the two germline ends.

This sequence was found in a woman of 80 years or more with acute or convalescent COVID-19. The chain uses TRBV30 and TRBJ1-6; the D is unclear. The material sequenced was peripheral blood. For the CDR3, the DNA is TGTGCCTGGAGTCCACAGACCAATTCACCCCTCCACTTT. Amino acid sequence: CAWSPQTNSPLHF.